The entry that follows covers one T cell receptor (beta chain) sequence. This sample is drawn from a study of blood T cell repertoires in COVID-19. Study background: Some COVID-19 samples were acute and others convalescent; all came from the United States, Italy and Spain. T cells, B-cell-depleted T cells, or PBMCs provided the cDNA or gDNA that served as material.

In the original analysis: It was from reference gene primer amplification that nucleated cell counts were estimated. Repertoires were generated with immunoSEQ multiplex PCR, while TCRdb's copy carries only in-frame clones and drops some. D and trimming come from the DNA, and the V and J calls and clone size come from that table. The repertoire includes 70,000 or so clones, approximately 80% of them detected once, and about 16% sits in the top ten. Unmatched junction bases numbered 5, after V lost 5 bases and J lost 2 bases. Germline V CDR1 and CDR2: SGHVS, FQNEAQ. The CDR3 totals 15 residues. The sample comprised peripheral blood. This TCR was recovered from a human donor in a cohort sampled during active COVID-19. J is TRBJ2-2 and V is TRBV7-8, with 7 bases lining up with TRBD1. The DNA of the CDR3 is TGTGCCAGCAGCCGAGGACAGGTCAACACCGGGGAGCTGTTTTTT. It specifies CASSRGQVNTGELFF.